This TCR beta chain was obtained from a study of blood T cells in healthy people across ages. This CDR3 contains 14 residues. V was pared by 7 bases and J by 10 bases, with 17 bases between. Combining a sample-barcoded 5' primer with a J-beta primer mix, a second PCR ran for 7 to 11 cycles. From the 5' RACE reads, TCRdb called clonotypes with MiXCR, one entry per CDR3 protein. The table lists roughly 800,000 distinct CDR3 sequences, about three fifths of them singletons. The rearrangement links TRBV12-3 or TRBV12-4 to TRBJ1-6; D might be TRBD1 (5 bases). The specimen was blood. This TCR was sampled from a man aged 25-45 years in good health. The CDR3 DNA follows: TGTGCCAGCAAGACCGGGGGTTCAGCCTCACCCCTCCACTTT. Residues: CASKTGGSASPLHF.